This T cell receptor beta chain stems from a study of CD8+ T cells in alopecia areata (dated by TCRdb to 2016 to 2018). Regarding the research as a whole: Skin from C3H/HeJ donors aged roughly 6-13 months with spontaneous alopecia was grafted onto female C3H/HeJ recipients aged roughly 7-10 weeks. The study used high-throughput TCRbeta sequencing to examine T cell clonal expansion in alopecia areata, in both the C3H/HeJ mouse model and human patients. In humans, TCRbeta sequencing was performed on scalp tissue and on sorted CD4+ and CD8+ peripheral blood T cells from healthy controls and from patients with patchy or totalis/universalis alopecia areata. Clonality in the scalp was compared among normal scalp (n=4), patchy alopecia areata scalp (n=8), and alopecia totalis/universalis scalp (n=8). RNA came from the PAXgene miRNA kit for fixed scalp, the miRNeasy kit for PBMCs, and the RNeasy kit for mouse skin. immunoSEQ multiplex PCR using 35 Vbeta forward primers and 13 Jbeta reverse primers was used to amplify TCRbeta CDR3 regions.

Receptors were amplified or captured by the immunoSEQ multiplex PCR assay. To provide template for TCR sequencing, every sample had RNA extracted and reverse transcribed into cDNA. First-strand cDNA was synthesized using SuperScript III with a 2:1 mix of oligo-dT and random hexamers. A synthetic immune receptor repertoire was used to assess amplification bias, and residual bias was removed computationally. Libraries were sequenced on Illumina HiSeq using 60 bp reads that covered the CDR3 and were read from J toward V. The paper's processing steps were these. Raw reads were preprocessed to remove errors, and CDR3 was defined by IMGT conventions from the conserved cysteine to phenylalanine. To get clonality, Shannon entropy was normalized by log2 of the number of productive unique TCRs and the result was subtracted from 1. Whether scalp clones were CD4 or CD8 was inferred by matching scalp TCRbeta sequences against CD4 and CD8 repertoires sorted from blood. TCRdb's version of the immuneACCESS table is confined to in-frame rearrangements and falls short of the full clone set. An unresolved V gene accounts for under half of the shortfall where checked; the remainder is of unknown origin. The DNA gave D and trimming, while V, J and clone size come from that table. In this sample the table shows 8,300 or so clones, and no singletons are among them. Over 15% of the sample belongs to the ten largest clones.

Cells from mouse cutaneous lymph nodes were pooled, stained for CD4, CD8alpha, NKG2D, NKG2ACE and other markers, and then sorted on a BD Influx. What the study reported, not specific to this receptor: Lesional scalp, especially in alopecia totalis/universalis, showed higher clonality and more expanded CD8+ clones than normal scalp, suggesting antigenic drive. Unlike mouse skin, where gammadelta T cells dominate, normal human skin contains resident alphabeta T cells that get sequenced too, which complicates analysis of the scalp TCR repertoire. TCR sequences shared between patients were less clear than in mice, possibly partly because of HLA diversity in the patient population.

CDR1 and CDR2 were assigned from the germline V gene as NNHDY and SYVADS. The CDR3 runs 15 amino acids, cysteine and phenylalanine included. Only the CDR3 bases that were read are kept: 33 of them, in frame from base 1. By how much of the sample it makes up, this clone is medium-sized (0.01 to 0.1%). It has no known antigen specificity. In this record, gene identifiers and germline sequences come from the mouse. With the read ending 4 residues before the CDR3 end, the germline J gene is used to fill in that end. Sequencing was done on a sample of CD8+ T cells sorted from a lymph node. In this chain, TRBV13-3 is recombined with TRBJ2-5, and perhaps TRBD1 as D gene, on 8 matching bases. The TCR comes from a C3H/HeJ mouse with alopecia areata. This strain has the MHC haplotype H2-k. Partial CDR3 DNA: TGTGCCAGCAGTGATGCAAACAGGGGGGGAGAC. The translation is CASSDANRGGD. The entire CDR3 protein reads CASSDANRGGDTQYF.